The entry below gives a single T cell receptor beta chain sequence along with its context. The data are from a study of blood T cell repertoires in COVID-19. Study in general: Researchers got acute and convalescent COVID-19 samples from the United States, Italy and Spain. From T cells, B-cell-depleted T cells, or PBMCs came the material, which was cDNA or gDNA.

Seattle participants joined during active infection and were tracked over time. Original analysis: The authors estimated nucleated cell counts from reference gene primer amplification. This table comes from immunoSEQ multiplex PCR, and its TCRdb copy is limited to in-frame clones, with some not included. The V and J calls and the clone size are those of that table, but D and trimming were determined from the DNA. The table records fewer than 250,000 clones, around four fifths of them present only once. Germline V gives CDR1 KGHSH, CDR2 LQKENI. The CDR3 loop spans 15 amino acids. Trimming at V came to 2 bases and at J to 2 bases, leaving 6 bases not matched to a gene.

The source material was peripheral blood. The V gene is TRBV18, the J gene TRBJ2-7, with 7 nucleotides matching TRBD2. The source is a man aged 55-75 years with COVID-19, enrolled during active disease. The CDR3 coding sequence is TGTGCCAGCTCACCATCGGGGGGAGGAACCTACGAGCAGTACTTC. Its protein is CASSPSGGGTYEQYF.